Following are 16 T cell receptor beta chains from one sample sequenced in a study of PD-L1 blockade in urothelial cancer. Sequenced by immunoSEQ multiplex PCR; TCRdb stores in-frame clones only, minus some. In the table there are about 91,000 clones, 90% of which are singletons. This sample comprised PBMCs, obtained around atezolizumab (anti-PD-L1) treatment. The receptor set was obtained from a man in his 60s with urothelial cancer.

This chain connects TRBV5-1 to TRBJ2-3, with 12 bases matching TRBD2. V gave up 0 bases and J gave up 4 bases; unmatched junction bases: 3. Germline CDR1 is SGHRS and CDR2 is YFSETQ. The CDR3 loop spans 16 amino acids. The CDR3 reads CASSLELAGGPDTQYF. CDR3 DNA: TGCGCCAGCAGCTTGGAGCTAGCGGGGGGGCCAGATACGCAGTATTTT.

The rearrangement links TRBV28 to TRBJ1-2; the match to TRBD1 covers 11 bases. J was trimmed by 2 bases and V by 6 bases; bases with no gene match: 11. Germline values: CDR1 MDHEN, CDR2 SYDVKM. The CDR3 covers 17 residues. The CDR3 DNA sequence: TGTGCCAGCAGAACCCCGGGACAGGGGGAGTCGAACTATGGCTACACCTTC. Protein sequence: CASRTPGQGESNYGYTF.

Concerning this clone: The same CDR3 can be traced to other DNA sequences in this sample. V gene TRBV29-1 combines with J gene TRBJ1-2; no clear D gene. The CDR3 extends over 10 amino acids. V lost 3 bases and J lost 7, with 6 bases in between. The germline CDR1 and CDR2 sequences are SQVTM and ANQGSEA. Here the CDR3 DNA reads TGCAGCGTTGAGGGCCCTGGCTACACCTTC. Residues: CSVEGPGYTF.

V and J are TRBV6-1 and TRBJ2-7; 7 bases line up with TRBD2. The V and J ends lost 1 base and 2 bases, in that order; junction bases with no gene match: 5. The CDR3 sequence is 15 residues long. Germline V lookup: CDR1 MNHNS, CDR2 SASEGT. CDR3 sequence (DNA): TGTGCCAGCAGTGAAGGAGCGGGGAACACCTACGAGCAGTACTTC. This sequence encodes CASSEGAGNTYEQYF.

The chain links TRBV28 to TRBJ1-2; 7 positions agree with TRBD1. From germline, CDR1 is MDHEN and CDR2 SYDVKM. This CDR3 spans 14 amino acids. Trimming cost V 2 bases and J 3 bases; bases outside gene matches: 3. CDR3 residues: CASSLQGEDYGYTF. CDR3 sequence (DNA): TGTGCCAGCAGTTTACAGGGGGAGGACTATGGCTACACCTTC.

The CDR3 spells CASSPGLAGGYQETQYF. In DNA, the CDR3 is TGTGCCAGCAGCCCCGGACTAGCGGGAGGGTACCAAGAGACCCAGTACTTC. The rearrangement links TRBV4-2 to TRBJ2-5; 15 nucleotides align to TRBD2. Unmatched junction bases numbered 3, after V lost 4 bases and J lost 0 bases. There are 17 residues in the CDR3. The germline V gene encodes CDR1 LGHNA and CDR2 YNFKEQ.

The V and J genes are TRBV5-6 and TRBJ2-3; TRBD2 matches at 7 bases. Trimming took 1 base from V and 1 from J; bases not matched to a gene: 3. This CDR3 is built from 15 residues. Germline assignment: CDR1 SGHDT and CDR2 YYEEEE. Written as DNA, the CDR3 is TGTGCCAGCAGCTTGAGGCTAGCGGGCACAGATACGCAGTATTTT. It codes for CASSLRLAGTDTQYF.

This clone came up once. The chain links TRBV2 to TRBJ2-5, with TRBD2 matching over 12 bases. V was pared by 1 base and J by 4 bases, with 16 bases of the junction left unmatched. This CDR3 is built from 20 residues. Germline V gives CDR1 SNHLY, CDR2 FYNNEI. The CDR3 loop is CASSEDPGTSGGLSGETQYF. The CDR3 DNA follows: TGTGCCAGCAGTGAAGACCCCGGCACTAGCGGGGGGTTAAGCGGAGAGACCCAGTACTTC.

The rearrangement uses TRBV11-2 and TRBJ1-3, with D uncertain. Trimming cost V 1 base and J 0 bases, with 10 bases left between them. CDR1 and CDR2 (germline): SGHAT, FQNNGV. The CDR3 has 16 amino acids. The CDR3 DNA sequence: TGTGCCAGCAGCTTAGGCGGCAGCTTCTCTGGAAACACCATATATTTT. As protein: CASSLGGSFSGNTIYF.

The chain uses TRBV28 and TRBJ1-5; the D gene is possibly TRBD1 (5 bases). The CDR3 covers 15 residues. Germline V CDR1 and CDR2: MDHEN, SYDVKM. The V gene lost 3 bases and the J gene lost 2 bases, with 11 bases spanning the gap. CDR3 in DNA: TGTGCCAGCAGTTTGGGAAGCAGGGGCAATCAGCCCCAGCATTTT. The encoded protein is CASSLGSRGNQPQHF. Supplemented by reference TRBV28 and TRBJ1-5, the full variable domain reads DVKVTQSSRYLVKRTGEKVFLECVQDMDHENMFWYRQDPGLGLRLIYFSYDVKMKEKGDIPEGYSVSREKKERFSLILESASTNQTSMYLCASSLGSRGNQPQHFGDGTRLSIL.

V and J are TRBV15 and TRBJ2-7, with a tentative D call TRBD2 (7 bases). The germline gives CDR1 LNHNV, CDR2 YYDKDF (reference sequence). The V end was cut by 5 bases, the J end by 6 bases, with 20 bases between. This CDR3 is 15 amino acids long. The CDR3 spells CATSPLGGGSSEQYF. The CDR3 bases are TGTGCCACCAGCCCATTAGGGGGGGGCTCTTCCGAGCAGTACTTC.

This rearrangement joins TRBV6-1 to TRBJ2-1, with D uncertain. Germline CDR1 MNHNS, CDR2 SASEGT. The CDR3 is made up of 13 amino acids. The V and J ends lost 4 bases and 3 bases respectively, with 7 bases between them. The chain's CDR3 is CASSVVLYNEQFF. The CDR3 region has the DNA TGTGCCAGCAGTGTGGTACTCTACAATGAGCAGTTCTTC.

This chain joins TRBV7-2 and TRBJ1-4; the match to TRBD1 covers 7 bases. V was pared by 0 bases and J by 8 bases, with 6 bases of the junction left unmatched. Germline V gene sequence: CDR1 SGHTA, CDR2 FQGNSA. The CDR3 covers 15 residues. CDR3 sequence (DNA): TGTGCCAGCAGCTTAGCGAGGGGGCAGATAGAAAAACTGTTTTTT. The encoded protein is CASSLARGQIEKLFF. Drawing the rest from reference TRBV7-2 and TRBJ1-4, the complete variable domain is GAGVSQSPSNKVTEKGKDVELRCDPISGHTALYWYRQSLGQGLEFLIYFQGNSAPDKSGLPSDRFSAERTGGSVSTLTIQRTQQEDSAVYLCASSLARGQIEKLFFGSGTQLSVL.

DNA for the CDR3: TGTGCCAGCAGCCTCGACCCGACTAGCGGGCAAGAGACCCAGTACTTC. Translating gives CASSLDPTSGQETQYF. The chain uses TRBV5-4 and TRBJ2-5; 10 bases line up with TRBD2. The J segment lost 2 bases and the V segment lost 4 bases, leaving 8 bases of the junction unmatched. CDR3 length: 16 amino acids. Germline CDR1 SGHNT, CDR2 YYREEE (reference sequence).

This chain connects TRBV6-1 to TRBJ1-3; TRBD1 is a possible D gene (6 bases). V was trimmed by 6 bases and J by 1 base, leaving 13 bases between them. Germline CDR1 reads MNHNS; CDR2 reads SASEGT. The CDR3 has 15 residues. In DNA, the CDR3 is TGTGCCAGCAGCCCCGAGGACAGTTCTGGAAACACCATATATTTT. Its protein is CASSPEDSSGNTIYF.

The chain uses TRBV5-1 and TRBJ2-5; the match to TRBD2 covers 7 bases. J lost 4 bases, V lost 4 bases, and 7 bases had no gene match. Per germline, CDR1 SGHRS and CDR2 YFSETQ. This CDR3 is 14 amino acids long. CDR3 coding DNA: TGCGCCAGCAGCGTCGGGGGGAGGGGAGAGACCCAGTACTTC. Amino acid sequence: CASSVGGRGETQYF.